This T cell receptor (beta chain) was sequenced during a study of blood T cell repertoires in COVID-19. In its sample, this clone ranks as large (0.1 to 1%). Looked up from germline, CDR1 is SGHTA and CDR2 is FQGTGA. The length of the CDR3 is 17 residues. Trimming took 0 bases from V and 4 from J, leaving 18 bases between them. In the original workflow: Amplification with reference gene primers provided the estimates of nucleated cell counts. Sequencing was performed with immunoSEQ multiplex PCR; in TCRdb, only in-frame clones are kept and a portion is missing. The V and J calls and clone size are taken from that table; D and trimming were inferred from the DNA. The sample records a few hundred thousand clones, about four fifths being singletons.

The V gene is TRBV7-3, the J gene TRBJ1-1, with D possibly being TRBD1 (6 bases). The sequence came from a woman aged 80 or over with acute or convalescent COVID-19. Sequencing was done on a sample of peripheral blood. The CDR3 DNA sequence: TGTGCCAGCAGCTTAACTCCCGTGGGGGCGGGTTTCACTGAAGCTTTCTTT. Amino acid sequence: CASSLTPVGAGFTEAFF.